These T cell receptor beta chains were read from a single sample in a study of cytomegalovirus exposure and HLA in healthy donors. The assay was immunoSEQ multiplex PCR, and TCRdb's table has in-frame clones only and misses some. Counted here are about 150,000 clones, 70% to 90% occurring once; the ten biggest clones make up 2% to 2.5%. Source material: PBMCs. These receptors originate from a woman aged 18 to 35 in good health and CMV-seronegative. Each CDR3 is given with its conserved first and last residue. A D gene is named only where the DNA matches it firmly. Not every row has a clone size; where given, it reads once, few, many or a size class.

clone_size | d_call | j_call | v_call | cdr3_nt | cdr3_aa
NA | NA | TRBJ1-4 | TRBV19 | TGTGCCAGTAGTACCTCCGGGAGCGGGGCAGAGGGTAATGAAAAACTGTTTTTT | CASSTSGSGAEGNEKLFF
NA | NA | TRBJ2-7 | TRBV5-8 | TGTGCCAGCAGCCGGCTCGGGACAAGCCACGAGCAGTACTTC | CASSRLGTSHEQYF
NA | NA | TRBJ2-5 | TRBV25-1 | TGTGCCAGCAGTGATATACAGTCCGCTTCAGGGGAGACCCAGTACTTC | CASSDIQSASGETQYF
NA | NA | TRBJ1-4 | TRBV4-3 | TGCGCCAGCAGCCAAGATGGGCAGTTGCGTAGGGGTGAAAAACTGTTTTTT | CASSQDGQLRRGEKLFF
NA | TRBD1 | TRBJ1-5 | TRBV2 | TGTGCCAGCAGGAAACAGGGGGGAAGCAATCAGCCCCAGCATTTT | CASRKQGGSNQPQHF
NA | NA | TRBJ2-7 | TRBV7-2 | TGTGCCAGCAGTCCCACAGGGACCCTAAACGAGCAGTACTTC | CASSPTGTLNEQYF
NA | NA | TRBJ1-6 | TRBV30 | TGTGCCTGGAGCCAGGTGAATTCACCCCTCCACTTT | CAWSQVNSPLHF
once | TRBD1 | TRBJ2-1 | TRBV12-5 | TGTGCTAGTGGTTTGGGCACAGGGGATGAGCAGTTCTTC | CASGLGTGDEQFF
NA | TRBD1 | TRBJ1-2 | TRBV6-5 | TGTGCCAGCAGCCCCGAATTGACAGGGAGGTATGGCTACACCTTC | CASSPELTGRYGYTF
NA | NA | TRBJ1-3 | TRBV13 | TGTGCCAGCGCAGTGTCGGGGACTGGAAACACCATATATTTT | CASAVSGTGNTIYF
NA | TRBD2 | TRBJ2-3 | TRBV30 | TGTGCCTGGGGCGGGAGGGCAGATACGCAGTATTTT | CAWGGRADTQYF
NA | TRBD2 | TRBJ2-1 | TRBV19 | TGTGCCAGTAGTATAGACCTGACTAGCGGGAGGGGTGAGCAGTTCTTC | CASSIDLTSGRGEQFF
once | TRBD2 | TRBJ2-7 | TRBV10-3 | TGTGCCACCCGATCTCGACTAGCGGGAGAGGGGGAGCAGTACTTC | CATRSRLAGEGEQYF
NA | NA | TRBJ1-1 | TRBV6-5 | TGTGCCAGCAGTTACGTCAGGGTTAGGAGCACTGAAGCTTTCTTT | CASSYVRVRSTEAFF